This T cell receptor beta chain stems from a study of shared clonotypes between healthy human individuals. Whole-study results and caveats: Depth was large, yet rarefaction showed that sorted-subset sequencing was incomplete.

In the case of this clone: Antigen unknown.

The data were produced by immunoSEQ multiplex PCR, yet TCRdb's version contains in-frame clones alone and is incomplete. In the table there are hundreds of thousands of clones, approximately 74% of which are singletons. CDR1 is SGHVS, CDR2 FNYEAQ, per germline. The CDR3 spans 13 residues. V was clipped by 2 bases and J by 10 bases, with 13 bases between them. Specimen: memory CD4+ T cells sorted from blood. Subset of the sample: CD45RA-negative fraction. The rearrangement uses TRBV7-6 and TRBJ2-3, with D perhaps TRBD2 (5 bases). The TCR was taken from a woman aged 25 to 45 in good health. DNA for the CDR3: TGTGCCAGCAGCTTATTGGAGGACGTCGCGCAGTATTTT. Protein sequence: CASSLLEDVAQYF.